This T cell receptor beta chain emerged from a study of T cell changes during pregnancy in multiple sclerosis (dated by TCRdb to between 2019 and 2020). For context, the study as a whole: Changes in the T cell repertoire over the course of pregnancy were examined in this study in women with multiple sclerosis.

Receptor libraries were prepared by the immunoSEQ multiplex PCR assay. TCRdb holds this immuneACCESS table with in-frame rearrangements only. Some clones are missing; in checked studies, unresolved V genes explain under half, and the rest has no known cause. The sample includes approximately 80,000 clones, with nearly 95% observed a single time. The ten most abundant clones make up around 0.91% of the sample. Comments on this clone: Its binding antigen is unknown. The record has no base qualities; no much larger clone is one base away.

V is pruned by 2 bases and J by 0 bases, leaving 5 bases of the junction without a gene match. CDR1 and CDR2 are read off the germline V gene as MDHEN and SYDVKM. The CDR3 holds 18 amino acids from the cysteine to the phenylalanine. The entry retains the CDR3 DNA only, 54 bases that are in frame from base 1. This specimen consisted of peripheral blood, obtained in the second trimester of pregnancy. The sequence was collected from a female donor in good health, enrolled as a control in a pregnancy study. The chain is made from TRBV28 and TRBJ2-1, and TRBD2 aligns with 12 junction nucleotides. The nucleotides are TGTGCCAGCAGTTTAGGGCTAGCGGGAGGGAGCTCCTACAATGAGCAGTTCTTC. Its protein is CASSLGLAGGSSYNEQFF.